This entry is about one T cell receptor beta chain. Its antigen is not known. The CDR3 runs to 15 residues. Per the germline V gene, CDR1 is LNHDA and CDR2 is SQIVND (reference sequence). V shed 3 bases, J shed 3 bases, and the junction held 5 bases outside the gene matches. The sample originates from a study of OX40 agonist ivuxolimab in advanced cancers. Findings and limits, study-wide: There were, on average, more expanded clones in CD8+ T cells than in CD4+. Certain nonresponding patients likewise had low normalized T-cell clonal expansion.

Clones were read by immunoSEQ multiplex PCR, and TCRdb kept only the in-frame ones, dropping some. Of more than 65,000 clones detected, around 85% appear once; the ten largest clones hold 5.5% to 7%. J is TRBJ1-2 and V is TRBV19; 9 nucleotides agree with TRBD1. The TCR was taken from an adult with an advanced solid tumor such as melanoma, head and neck, liver or kidney cancer. Sequenced material: CD4+ or CD8+ T cells sorted from blood, taken in a trial of the OX40 agonist ivuxolimab. The CDR3 DNA is TGTGCCAGTAGTATCCGACAGGGGGGGTACTATGGCTACACCTTC. This encodes CASSIRQGGYYGYTF.